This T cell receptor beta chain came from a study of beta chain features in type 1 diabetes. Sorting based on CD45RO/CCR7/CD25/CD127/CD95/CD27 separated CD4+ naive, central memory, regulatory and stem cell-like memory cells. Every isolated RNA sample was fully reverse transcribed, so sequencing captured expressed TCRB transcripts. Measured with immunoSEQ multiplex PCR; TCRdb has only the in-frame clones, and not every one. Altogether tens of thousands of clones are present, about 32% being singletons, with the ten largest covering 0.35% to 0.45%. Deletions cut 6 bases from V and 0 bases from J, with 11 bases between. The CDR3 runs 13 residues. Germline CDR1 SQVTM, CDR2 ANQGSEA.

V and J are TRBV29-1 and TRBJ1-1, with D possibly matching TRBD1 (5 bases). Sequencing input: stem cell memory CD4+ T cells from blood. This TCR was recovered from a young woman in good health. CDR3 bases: TGCAGCGTCTGTCTGACAGTGAACACTGAAGCTTTCTTT. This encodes CSVCLTVNTEAFF.